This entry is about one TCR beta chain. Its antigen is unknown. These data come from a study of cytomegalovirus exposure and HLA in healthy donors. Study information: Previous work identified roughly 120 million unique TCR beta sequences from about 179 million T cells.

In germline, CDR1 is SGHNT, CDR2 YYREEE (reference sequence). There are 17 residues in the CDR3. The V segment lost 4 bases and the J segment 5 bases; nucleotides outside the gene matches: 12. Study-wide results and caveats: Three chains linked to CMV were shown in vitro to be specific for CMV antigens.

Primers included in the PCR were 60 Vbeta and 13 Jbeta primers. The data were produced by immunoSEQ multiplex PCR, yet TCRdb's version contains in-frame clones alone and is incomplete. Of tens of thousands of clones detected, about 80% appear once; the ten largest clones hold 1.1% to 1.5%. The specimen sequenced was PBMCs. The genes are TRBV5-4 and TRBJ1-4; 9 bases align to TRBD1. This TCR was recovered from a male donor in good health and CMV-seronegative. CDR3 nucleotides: TGTGCCAGCAGCCCCGAACCTGGACAGGGGCGAAATGAAAAACTGTTTTTT. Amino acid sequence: CASSPEPGQGRNEKLFF.